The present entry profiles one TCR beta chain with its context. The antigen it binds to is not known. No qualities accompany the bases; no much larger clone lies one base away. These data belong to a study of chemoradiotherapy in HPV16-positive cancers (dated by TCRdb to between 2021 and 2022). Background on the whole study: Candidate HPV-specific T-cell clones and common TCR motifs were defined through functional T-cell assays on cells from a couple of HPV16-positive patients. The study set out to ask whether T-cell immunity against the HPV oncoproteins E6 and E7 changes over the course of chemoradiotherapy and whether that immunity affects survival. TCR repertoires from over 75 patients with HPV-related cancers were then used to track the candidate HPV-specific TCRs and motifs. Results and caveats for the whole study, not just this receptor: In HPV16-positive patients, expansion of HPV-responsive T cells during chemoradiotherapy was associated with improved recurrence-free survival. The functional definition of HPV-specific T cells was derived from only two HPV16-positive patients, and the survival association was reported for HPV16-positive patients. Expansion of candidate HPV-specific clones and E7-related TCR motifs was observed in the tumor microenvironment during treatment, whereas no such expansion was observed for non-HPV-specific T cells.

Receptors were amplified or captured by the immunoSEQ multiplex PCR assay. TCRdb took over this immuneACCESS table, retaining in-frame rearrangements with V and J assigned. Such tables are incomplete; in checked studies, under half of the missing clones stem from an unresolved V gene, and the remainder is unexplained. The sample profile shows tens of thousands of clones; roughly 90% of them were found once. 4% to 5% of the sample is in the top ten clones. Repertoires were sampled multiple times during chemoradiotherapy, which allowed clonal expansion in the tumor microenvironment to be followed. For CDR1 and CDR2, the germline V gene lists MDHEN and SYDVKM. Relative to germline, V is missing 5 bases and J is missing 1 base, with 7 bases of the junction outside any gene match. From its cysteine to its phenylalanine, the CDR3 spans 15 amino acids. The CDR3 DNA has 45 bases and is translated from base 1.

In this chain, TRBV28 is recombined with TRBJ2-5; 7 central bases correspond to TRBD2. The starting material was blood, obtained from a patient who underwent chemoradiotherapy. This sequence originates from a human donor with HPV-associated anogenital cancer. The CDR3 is CASSGGEAFQETQYF. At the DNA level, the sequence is TGTGCCAGCAGTGGGGGGGAGGCGTTCCAAGAGACCCAGTACTTC.